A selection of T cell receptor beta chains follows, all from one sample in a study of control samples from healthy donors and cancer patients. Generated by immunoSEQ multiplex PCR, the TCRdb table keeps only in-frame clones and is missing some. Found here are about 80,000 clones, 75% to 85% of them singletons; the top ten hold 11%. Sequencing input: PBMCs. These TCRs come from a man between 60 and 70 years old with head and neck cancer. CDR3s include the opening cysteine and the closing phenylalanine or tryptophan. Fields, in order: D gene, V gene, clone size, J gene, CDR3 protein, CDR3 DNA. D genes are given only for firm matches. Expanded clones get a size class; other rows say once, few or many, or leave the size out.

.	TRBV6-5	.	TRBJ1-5	CASRSITGYNQPQHF	TGTGCCAGCAGAAGTATAACAGGGTACAATCAGCCCCAGCATTTT
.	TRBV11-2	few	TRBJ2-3	CASSLDRGDTDTQYF	TGTGCCAGCAGCTTAGACAGGGGTGACACAGATACGCAGTATTTT
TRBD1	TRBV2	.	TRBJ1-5	CASRDRAYSNQPQHF	TGTGCCAGCAGGGACAGGGCTTATAGCAATCAGCCCCAGCATTTT
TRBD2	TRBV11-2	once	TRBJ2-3	CASSPWTRTNTQYF	TGTGCCAGCAGCCCTTGGACTAGAACAAATACGCAGTATTTT
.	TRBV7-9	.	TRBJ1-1	CASSLVTNTEAFF	TGTGCCAGCAGCTTAGTTACGAACACTGAAGCTTTCTTT
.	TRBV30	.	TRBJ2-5	CAWSELQETQYF	TGTGCCTGGAGTGAGCTACAAGAGACCCAGTACTTC
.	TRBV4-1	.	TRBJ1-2	CASSQVVTGLGYGYTF	TGCGCCAGCAGCCAAGTCGTCACAGGATTAGGCTATGGCTACACCTTC
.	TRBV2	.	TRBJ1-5	CASTMVLNQPQHF	TGTGCCAGCACCATGGTCCTTAATCAGCCCCAGCATTTT
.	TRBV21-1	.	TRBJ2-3	CASSTRKWGLAGEGDTQYF	TGTGCCAGCAGCACACGAAAGTGGGGACTAGCGGGAGAGGGAGATACGCAGTATTTT
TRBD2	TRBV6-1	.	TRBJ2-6	CASSAQWRERTGANVLTF	TGTGCCAGCAGTGCCCAATGGCGGGAGAGAACTGGGGCCAACGTCCTGACTTTC
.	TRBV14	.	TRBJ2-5	CASRAALEETQYF	TGTGCCAGCAGGGCAGCGCTGGAGGAGACCCAGTACTTC
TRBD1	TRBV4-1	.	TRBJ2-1	CASSPLGTGDNEQFF	TGCGCCAGCAGCCCTTTGGGGACAGGGGACAATGAGCAGTTCTTC
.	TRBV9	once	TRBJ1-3	CASSVQGRADSGNTIYF	TGTGCCAGCAGCGTACAGGGACGGGCGGACTCTGGAAACACCATATATTTT
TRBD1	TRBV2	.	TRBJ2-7	CASSPGQVSSYEQYF	TGTGCCAGCAGTCCCGGACAGGTTAGCTCCTACGAGCAGTACTTC
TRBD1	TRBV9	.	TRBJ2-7	CASSVEDRDRGGEQYF	TGTGCCAGCAGCGTAGAGGATCGGGACAGGGGTGGGGAGCAGTACTTC
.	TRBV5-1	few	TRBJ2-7	CASSFGSSYEQYF	TGCGCCAGCAGCTTTGGGAGCTCCTACGAGCAGTACTTC
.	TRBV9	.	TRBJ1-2	CASSVEGNNYGYTF	TGTGCCAGCAGCGTAGAAGGCAATAACTATGGCTACACCTTC
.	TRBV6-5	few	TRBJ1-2	CASSYSYSGLYTF	TGTGCCAGCAGTTACTCCTATTCAGGGCTCTACACCTTC
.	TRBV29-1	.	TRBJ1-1	CSVVRETEAFF	TGCAGCGTTGTTCGAGAAACTGAAGCTTTCTTT
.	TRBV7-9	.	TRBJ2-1	CASSPEQGGNEQFF	TGTGCCAGCAGCCCCGAGCAGGGCGGCAATGAGCAGTTCTTC
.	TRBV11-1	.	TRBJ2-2	CASSRSVTGELFF	TGTGCCAGCAGCCGGTCAGTCACCGGGGAGCTGTTTTTT
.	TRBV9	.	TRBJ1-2	CASSVGIPYGYTF	TGTGCCAGCAGCGTAGGGATCCCCTATGGCTACACCTTC
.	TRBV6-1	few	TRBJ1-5	CASSERRESNQPQHF	TGTGCCAGCAGTGAGCGCAGGGAAAGCAATCAGCCCCAGCATTTT
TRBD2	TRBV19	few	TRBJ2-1	CASSIYLAGEYEQFF	TGTGCCAGTAGTATTTATTTAGCGGGAGAATATGAGCAGTTCTTC
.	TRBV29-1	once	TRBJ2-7	CSVGNLQTRGDEQYF	TGCAGCGTTGGAAACTTGCAGACTAGGGGCGACGAGCAGTACTTC
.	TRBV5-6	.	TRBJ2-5	CASSLEVGGSQETQYF	TGTGCCAGCAGCTTGGAAGTGGGAGGTTCACAAGAGACCCAGTACTTC
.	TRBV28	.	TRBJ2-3	CASSSSGTDTQYF	TGTGCCAGCAGTTCCAGTGGGACAGATACGCAGTATTTT